This T cell receptor (beta chain) is drawn from a study of shared T cell receptors in the human thymus. Libraries were prepared by immunoSEQ multiplex PCR; TCRdb keeps only in-frame clonotypes and omits some of them. The table records approximately 580,000 clones, 75% to 80% of them present only once. The V and J ends lost 4 bases and 1 base, in that order; junction bases with no gene match: 14. Germline-derived CDR1 and CDR2 are LGHNA and YNFKEQ. The CDR3 length is 18 residues. These data also featured in a second study, about human thymus T cells. That report notes: Those donating were healthy Finnish infants in corrective surgery for congenital heart defects. Thymus tissue for the work was resected from patients undergoing corrective heart surgery. Within thymic and blood repertoires, V and J gene usage appeared to be biased. Thymic repertoires overlap heavily among unrelated individuals, related research has reported.

The TCR comes from a boy under two years old with a congenital heart defect. The rearrangement joins TRBV4-2 to TRBJ2-5; 8 bases line up with TRBD1. Sequenced input: thymocytes. The CDR3 coding sequence is TGTGCCAGCAGCCCAGGATCTCGGCAGGGGGCCCGCCAAGAGACCCAGTACTTC. This codes for CASSPGSRQGARQETQYF.